These 24 T cell receptor beta chains were sequenced from one sample in a study of blood T cell repertoires in COVID-19. Produced via immunoSEQ multiplex PCR; TCRdb's table is partial and in-frame only. This table holds almost 30,000 clones, 65% to 70% found once. The sample was peripheral blood. The receptor set was obtained from a human donor in a cohort sampled during active COVID-19.

This chain joins TRBV29-1 and TRBJ1-1; D is unclear. V lost 8 bases, J lost 0 bases, and 10 bases lay in between. Germline V gene lookup returns CDR1 SQVTM and CDR2 ANQGSEA. CDR3 length equals 12 residues. The CDR3 protein is CSPYSMNTEAFF. The CDR3 coding sequence is TGCAGCCCCTATTCTATGAACACTGAAGCTTTCTTT.

The chain is built from TRBV10-3 and TRBJ2-3; D unresolved. CDR1 and CDR2 (germline): ENHRY, SYGVKD. The germline V and J ends were trimmed by 1 base and 3 bases, with 8 bases remaining between them. This CDR3 is built from 14 residues. Here the CDR3 reads CAISEYGLTDTQYF. For the CDR3, the DNA is TGTGCCATCAGTGAGTACGGGTTGACAGATACGCAGTATTTT.

This clone was recorded many times. The chain uses TRBV4-3 and TRBJ1-1; a weak D match, TRBD1 (5 bases). The germline V gene has CDR1 LGHNA and CDR2 YSLEER. Trimming shortened V by 1 base and J by 4 bases, and 10 bases separated the two germline ends. CDR3 length: 14 amino acids. CDR3 in amino acids: CASSQAGVSTEAFF. The CDR3, as DNA: TGCGCCAGCAGCCAAGCGGGGGTAAGCACTGAAGCTTTCTTT.

At least ten counts were recorded for this clone. The rearrangement uses TRBV7-9 and TRBJ2-5; D is possibly TRBD1 (6 bases). The V gene lost 7 bases and the J gene lost 2 bases, with 14 bases spanning the gap. Germline CDR1 SEHNR, CDR2 FQNEAQ (reference sequence). The CDR3 runs 14 residues. The CDR3 here is CASTLGQSQETQYF. CDR3 bases: TGTGCCAGCACCCTCGGACAGTCGCAAGAGACCCAGTACTTC. Based on the CDR3 plus reference TRBV7-9 and TRBJ2-5, the full variable domain is DTGVSQNPRHKITKRGQNVTFRCDPISEHNRLYWYRQTLGQGPEFLTYFQNEAQLEKSRLLSDRFSAERPKGSFSTLEIQRTEQGDSAMYLCASTLGQSQETQYFGPGTRLLVL.

This clone has just one count. The chain recombines TRBV6-2 or TRBV6-3 with TRBJ1-1; perhaps TRBD1 as D (5 bases). CDR1 MNHEY and CDR2 SVGEGT come from the germline V gene. The ends were cut back, 5 bases at V and 6 bases at J, with 7 bases in the middle. The CDR3 covers 11 residues. CDR3 loop: CASSRGSEAFF. CDR3 sequence (DNA): TGTGCCAGCAGTAGGGGCTCTGAAGCTTTCTTT.

The sample holds one count of this clone. The V gene is TRBV12-5, the J gene TRBJ2-1; 10 positions agree with TRBD2. Looked up from germline, CDR1 is LGHNT and CDR2 is FRNRAP. Losses at the gene ends were 4 bases for V and 5 bases for J; bases not matched to a gene: 5. This CDR3 has 15 residues. As DNA, the CDR3 is TGTGCTAGTGGTTCCGGACTAGCGGTAAACAATGAGCAGTTCTTC. It is translated as CASGSGLAVNNEQFF.

The rearrangement joins TRBV4-3 to TRBJ1-1, with 9 bases identical to TRBD1. CDR1 LGHNA and CDR2 YSLEER come from the germline V gene. With 3 bases clipped from V and 4 bases from J, the junction kept 6 bases outside the gene matches. The CDR3 has 15 amino acids. The CDR3 spells CASSHTQGAVTEAFF. The CDR3 DNA reads as TGCGCCAGCAGCCACACACAGGGGGCTGTCACTGAAGCTTTCTTT.

V gene TRBV5-1 combines with J gene TRBJ1-5; 9 bases are a match to TRBD1. From germline, CDR1 is SGHRS and CDR2 YFSETQ. V gave up 3 bases and J gave up 2 bases; unmatched junction bases: 9. The CDR3 runs 17 residues. This CDR3 reads CASSWTGAIEGNQPQHF. In DNA form, the CDR3 reads TGCGCCAGCAGCTGGACAGGGGCTATTGAGGGCAATCAGCCCCAGCATTTT. Looking up the rest from reference TRBV5-1 and TRBJ1-5 gives the full variable domain: KAGVTQTPRYLIKTRGQQVTLSCSPISGHRSVSWYQQTPGQGLQFLFEYFSETQRNKGNFPGRFSGRQFSNSRSEMNVSTLELGDSALYLCASSWTGAIEGNQPQHFGDGTRLSIL.

The chain uses TRBV15 and TRBJ2-3, with 7 bases aligning to TRBD1. CDR1 is LNHNV and CDR2 is YYDKDF in the germline V gene (reference sequence). The CDR3 sequence is 15 residues long. The trim removed 5 bases at V and 1 base at J, leaving 6 bases unmatched. The CDR3: CATSGRDRGTDTQYF. The CDR3, as DNA: TGTGCCACCAGCGGCCGGGACAGAGGCACAGATACGCAGTATTTT.

This clone was counted a single time. Here the CDR3 DNA reads TGTGCCAGCAGCCAGAAGCTGGGGCTAAACACCGGGGAGCTGTTTTTT. Translating it yields CASSQKLGLNTGELFF. The chain employs TRBV14 and TRBJ2-2; perhaps TRBD1 as D (5 bases). CDR1 and CDR2 from the germline V gene are SGHDN and FVKESK. The V end lost 3 bases, the J end lost 2 bases, and 13 bases lay between the germline ends. The CDR3 has 16 residues.

This chain uses TRBV7-2 with TRBJ1-2; no reliable D call. Germline V gives CDR1 SGHTA, CDR2 FQGNSA. The V end was cut by 2 bases, the J end by 8 bases, with 15 bases between. The CDR3 is 14 amino acids. The CDR3 sequence is CASSLLRGSGGYTF. CDR3 nucleotide sequence: TGTGCCAGCAGCTTATTGCGAGGGTCGGGAGGCTACACCTTC.

The CDR3 nucleotides are TGTGCCAGCAGCCCTCTGGGACTAGCGCAAGAGACCCAGTACTTC. Its protein is CASSPLGLAQETQYF. This rearrangement joins TRBV3-1 (or the pseudogene TRBV3-2) to TRBJ2-5, with 10 nucleotides matching TRBD2. This CDR3 region has 15 residues. Germline V gives CDR1 LGHDT, CDR2 YNNKEL (reference sequence). V shed 4 bases, J shed 2 bases, and the junction held 4 bases outside the gene matches.

CDR3 sequence: CASSPPGQGMGNQPQHF. Here the CDR3 DNA reads TGTGCCAGTAGTCCCCCGGGACAGGGAATGGGCAATCAGCCCCAGCATTTT. The V call is TRBV19, the J call TRBJ1-5; 9 bases match TRBD1. With V trimmed by 5 bases and J by 2 bases, 10 bases remained unmatched. CDR1 is LNHDA, CDR2 SQIVND, per germline (reference sequence). There are 17 residues in the CDR3.

The chain couples TRBV7-9 to TRBJ1-2; TRBD1 aligns across 7 bases. The CDR3 spans 14 residues. Germline CDR1 is SEHNR and CDR2 is FQNEAQ (reference sequence). J was trimmed by 3 bases and V by 2 bases; bases with no gene match: 3. CDR3 DNA: TGTGCCAGCAGCTTAATGGGACAGTACTATGGCTACACCTTC. Residues: CASSLMGQYYGYTF.

This clone was counted only a few times. J is TRBJ2-7 and V is TRBV11-2; tentatively, D is TRBD2 (5 bases). V was trimmed by 5 bases and J by 7 bases, leaving 12 bases between them. This CDR3 has 12 amino acids. Germline V lookup: CDR1 SGHAT, CDR2 FQNNGV. The CDR3 spells CASSTRTGEQYF. Here the CDR3 DNA reads TGTGCCAGCAGCACGCGGACGGGAGAGCAGTACTTC.

The table lists this clone with a few counts. J is TRBJ1-1 and V is TRBV30; D remains ambiguous. Germline V CDR1 and CDR2: GTSNPN, SVGIG (reference sequence). Trimming cost V 0 bases and J 4 bases, with 9 bases left between them. The CDR3 covers 13 residues. As DNA, the CDR3 is TGTGCCTGGAGTGTAAAAGGACTCACTGAAGCTTTCTTT. Its protein product is CAWSVKGLTEAFF. The variable domain in full, completed from reference TRBV30 and TRBJ1-1, reads SQTIHQWPATLVQPVGSPLSLECTVEGTSNPNLYWYRQAAGRGLQLLFYSVGIGQISSEVPQNLSASRPQDRQFILSSKKLLLSDSGFYLCAWSVKGLTEAFFGQGTRLTVV.

This clone was detected only a few times. The chain has TRBV12-3 or TRBV12-4 and TRBJ1-2, with D hard to call. The length of the CDR3 is 12 residues. The V gene lost 4 bases and the J gene lost 8 bases, with 11 bases spanning the gap. CDR3 coding DNA: TGTGCCAGCAGTTCATTCGCGGGGGGCTACACCTTC. Amino acids: CASSSFAGGYTF.

This chain uses TRBV5-1 with TRBJ1-4; maybe TRBD1 (5 bases). V was clipped by 1 base and J by 7 bases, with 14 bases between them. This CDR3 spans 15 amino acids. Per germline, CDR1 SGHRS and CDR2 YFSETQ. The chain's CDR3 is CASSLLGTGGEKLFF. CDR3 DNA: TGCGCCAGCAGCTTGTTAGGGACCGGGGGTGAAAAACTGTTTTTT.

The chain links TRBV3-1 (or the pseudogene TRBV3-2) to TRBJ2-7; 7 nucleotides align to TRBD1. V lost 3 bases, J lost 4 bases, and 6 bases stayed unmatched. Germline CDR1 and CDR2: LGHDT and YNNKEL (reference sequence). The CDR3 covers 14 residues. CDR3 amino acids: CASSHLDRRYEQYF. CDR3 in DNA: TGTGCCAGCAGCCACCTGGACAGGAGATACGAGCAGTACTTC.

The chain joins TRBV19 to TRBJ2-2; 7 bases line up with TRBD1. Germline loops: CDR1 LNHDA, CDR2 SQIVND (reference sequence). The CDR3 consists of 15 residues. J lost 2 bases, V lost 8 bases, and 8 bases had no gene match. The CDR3 nucleotides read TGTGCCAGTTTCCCCGGGACAGCAAACACCGGGGAGCTGTTTTTT. It yields the protein CASFPGTANTGELFF.

This clone has only a few counts. The chain links TRBV19 to TRBJ2-3; 8 bases align to TRBD2. V shed 4 bases and J 6 bases; nucleotides not matched to a gene: 15. This CDR3 contains 17 residues. CDR1 is LNHDA and CDR2 is SQIVND in the germline V gene (reference sequence). The CDR3 region has the DNA TGTGCCAGTAGTACCGACCCGGGGGGGTCCACCATCGATACGCAGTATTTT. Translation gives CASSTDPGGSTIDTQYF. The variable domain in full, completed from reference TRBV19 and TRBJ2-3, reads DGGITQSPKYLFRKEGQNVTLSCEQNLNHDAMYWYRQDPGQGLRLIYYSQIVNDFQKGDIAEGYSVSREKKESFPLTVTSAQKNPTAFYLCASSTDPGGSTIDTQYFGPGTRLTVL.

The chain joins TRBV5-1 to TRBJ2-3, with 8 bases lining up with TRBD1. The CDR3 totals 15 residues. The V and J ends lost 2 bases and 5 bases, in that order; junction bases with no gene match: 7. Germline V gene lookup returns CDR1 SGHRS and CDR2 YFSETQ. CDR3 amino acids: CASSFQTGEGDTQYF. In DNA, the CDR3 is TGCGCCAGCAGCTTTCAGACAGGGGAAGGAGATACGCAGTATTTT.

The V gene is TRBV27, the J gene TRBJ1-4, with 12 bases identical to TRBD1. J was trimmed by 7 bases and V by 7 bases; bases with no gene match: 7. This CDR3 has 15 amino acids. The germline V gene encodes CDR1 MNHEY and CDR2 SMNVEV (reference sequence). CDR3 sequence: CASTSGTGGFEKLFF. In DNA, the CDR3 is TGTGCCAGCACCTCCGGGACAGGGGGCTTTGAAAAACTGTTTTTT.

This chain uses TRBV3-1 (or the pseudogene TRBV3-2) with TRBJ1-1, with 7 bases aligning to TRBD1. The CDR3 consists of 16 residues. V lost 4 bases, J lost 4 bases, and 12 bases stayed unmatched. Germline CDR1 LGHDT, CDR2 YNNKEL (reference sequence). CDR3 nucleotides: TGTGCCAGCAGCCTTTCGACAGGGAATCATGGCACTGAAGCTTTCTTT. Translation gives CASSLSTGNHGTEAFF.